What follows are 17 T cell receptor beta chains derived from one specimen sequenced in a study of blood T cells in healthy people across ages. Through a sample-barcoded 5' primer and a J-beta primer mix, a second PCR was run for roughly 6 to 11 cycles. MiXCR, applied by TCRdb to the 5' RACE reads, yields one record per CDR3 protein. In the table there are approximately 1.5 million distinct CDR3 sequences, under 55% of which are singletons. Specimen: blood. Every receptor here comes from a woman in her late teens or twenties in good health.

This clonotype was seen at least ten times. The chain uses TRBV4-3 and TRBJ1-2; no clear D. Germline CDR1 and CDR2: LGHNA and YSLEER. Trimming cost V 5 bases and J 4 bases, with 14 bases left between them. This CDR3 is 14 amino acids long. The CDR3 nucleotides read TGCGCCAGCAGCGAGCGGGATACAAGCTATGGCTACACCTTC. Translated: CASSERDTSYGYTF.

This chain connects TRBV2 to TRBJ2-1; 7 positions agree with TRBD2. The CDR3 is made up of 13 amino acids. In germline, CDR1 is SNHLY, CDR2 FYNNEI. J was trimmed by 1 base and V by 7 bases; bases with no gene match: 1. In nucleotides, the CDR3 is TGTGCCAGCAAGCGGGAATCCTACAATGAGCAGTTCTTC. This codes for CASKRESYNEQFF. The whole variable domain, filled in from reference TRBV2 and TRBJ2-1, reads EPEVTQTPSHQVTQMGQEVILRCVPISNHLYFYWYRQILGQKVEFLVSFYNNEISEKSEIFDDQFSVERPDGSNFTLKIRSTKLEDSAMYFCASKRESYNEQFFGPGTRLTVL.

This chain joins TRBV28 and TRBJ2-2, with TRBD1 matching over 8 bases. V lost 4 bases to trimming and J lost 3 bases; unmatched junction nucleotides: 7. Germline CDR1 reads MDHEN; CDR2 reads SYDVKM. This CDR3 has 16 residues. The CDR3, as DNA: TGTGCCAGCAGTTCGCAGGGGGCGCGAGACACCGGGGAGCTGTTTTTT. Its translation is CASSSQGARDTGELFF.

CDR3 loop: CASSSGFTFTDTQYF. Written as DNA, the CDR3 is TGTGCCAGCAGCTCGGGGTTCACCTTCACAGATACGCAGTATTTT. The V gene is TRBV28, the J gene TRBJ2-3; maybe TRBD2 (5 bases). The CDR3 contains 15 residues. Germline CDR1 and CDR2: MDHEN and SYDVKM. V was clipped by 6 bases and J by 2 bases, with 15 bases between them. The full variable domain, rest sourced from reference TRBV28 and TRBJ2-3, is DVKVTQSSRYLVKRTGEKVFLECVQDMDHENMFWYRQDPGLGLRLIYFSYDVKMKEKGDIPEGYSVSREKKERFSLILESASTNQTSMYLCASSSGFTFTDTQYFGPGTRLTVL.

The chain links TRBV27 to TRBJ2-1; D possibly corresponds to TRBD2 (5 bases). The CDR3 runs 12 residues. Trimming left V 2 bases short and J 9 bases short, with 8 bases between. Germline-derived CDR1 and CDR2 are MNHEY and SMNVEV (reference sequence). CDR3 residues: CASSLVGVEQFF. The CDR3 bases are TGTGCCAGCAGTTTAGTCGGGGTTGAGCAGTTCTTC.

The genes are TRBV6-5 and TRBJ1-1, with no clear D. V gave up 0 bases and J gave up 1 base, with 15 bases separating them. The germline V gene encodes CDR1 MNHEY and CDR2 SVGAGI. The CDR3 is 17 amino acids. CDR3 DNA: TGTGCCAGCAGTTACTCGATTGGGAGGCGGGCGAACACTGAAGCTTTCTTT. It specifies CASSYSIGRRANTEAFF.

This chain uses TRBV12-3 or TRBV12-4 with TRBJ1-2; 9 nucleotides agree with TRBD1. There are 13 residues in the CDR3. The V segment lost 7 bases and the J segment 5 bases; nucleotides outside the gene matches: 5. Here the CDR3 reads CASNYRGPYGYTF. CDR3 coding DNA: TGTGCCAGCAACTACAGGGGGCCTTATGGCTACACCTTC.

The genes are TRBV20-1 and TRBJ2-7, with 7 bases fitting TRBD2. V was pared by 0 bases and J by 3 bases, with 11 bases of the junction left unmatched. Germline values: CDR1 DFQATT, CDR2 SNEGSKA (reference sequence). The CDR3 spans 16 residues. The CDR3 DNA reads as TGCAGTGCTAGAGATCATGGGGGAGGGCCAATCTACGAGCAGTACTTC. Translated: CSARDHGGGPIYEQYF.

DNA of the CDR3: TGCGCCAGCAGCCCGACCGGGGGGACAGGTATCCACAATGAGCAGTTCTTC. This gives the protein CASSPTGGTGIHNEQFF. The chain employs TRBV4-3 and TRBJ2-1; D possibly corresponds to TRBD1 (8 bases). V was clipped by 4 bases and J by 5 bases, with 21 bases between them. Germline V gives CDR1 LGHNA, CDR2 YSLEER. The CDR3 is made up of 17 amino acids.

This clonotype was counted only a few times. The rearrangement links TRBV14 to TRBJ2-7; no definite D call. The V end lost 1 base, the J end lost 5 bases, and 18 bases lay between the germline ends. Germline loops: CDR1 SGHDN, CDR2 FVKESK. The CDR3 spans 16 residues. The CDR3, as DNA: TGTGCCAGCAGCCAAGGAGTCGGGTGGGAATTTCACGAGCAGTACTTC. Translating gives CASSQGVGWEFHEQYF.

The chain has TRBV7-2 and TRBJ2-2; a possible D gene is TRBD1 (5 bases). Trimming took 2 bases from V and 4 from J, leaving 11 bases between them. Germline-derived CDR1 and CDR2 are SGHTA and FQGNSA. The CDR3 runs to 15 residues. CDR3 loop: CASSLWQGGTGELFF. CDR3 bases: TGTGCCAGCAGCTTATGGCAGGGTGGCACCGGGGAGCTGTTTTTT.

This clonotype was detected a few times. The J gene is TRBJ2-1, the V gene TRBV7-9, with 14 bases that match TRBD2. The ends lost 6 bases at V and 2 bases at J; junction bases unmatched: 9. The CDR3 has 18 residues. The germline gives CDR1 SEHNR, CDR2 FQNEAQ (reference sequence). CDR3 loop: CASSWGTSGSSAYNEQFF. The CDR3 DNA reads TGTGCCAGCAGTTGGGGGACTAGCGGGAGTTCGGCCTACAATGAGCAGTTCTTC.

The J gene is TRBJ2-3, the V gene TRBV7-2; D call uncertain. From germline, CDR1 is SGHTA and CDR2 FQGNSA. Trimming cost V 5 bases and J 6 bases, with 15 bases left between them. This CDR3 is built from 14 residues. The CDR3 sequence is CASSTGPRSDTQYF. DNA of the CDR3: TGTGCCAGCAGCACGGGTCCTAGGTCGGATACGCAGTATTTT.

The V gene is TRBV12-3 or TRBV12-4, the J gene TRBJ1-5; D not resolved. This CDR3 is 12 amino acids long. Deletions cut 1 base from V and 11 bases from J, with 9 bases between. The CDR3 reads CASSLGVMAQHF. CDR3 coding DNA: TGTGCCAGCAGTTTAGGGGTTATGGCCCAGCATTTT.

The V gene is TRBV6-5, the J gene TRBJ2-1; tentatively, D is TRBD1 or TRBD2 (5 bases each). Germline CDR1 and CDR2: MNHEY and SVGAGI. The CDR3 runs 15 residues. The V gene lost 6 bases and the J gene lost 0 bases, with 12 bases spanning the gap. In DNA form, the CDR3 reads TGTGCCAGCAGGGGTCCAGGGAGCTCCTACAATGAGCAGTTCTTC. It is translated as CASRGPGSSYNEQFF.

This clonotype was seen repeatedly, ten times or more. V is TRBV7-7 and J is TRBJ1-5; D possibly corresponds to TRBD1 (6 bases). In germline, CDR1 is SSHAT, CDR2 FNYEAQ (reference sequence). This CDR3 has 15 amino acids. V was shortened by 3 bases and J by 4 bases, with 13 bases between the two germline ends. The CDR3 nucleotides read TGTGCCAGCAGCTTTAAAGGACAGCATAATCAGCCCCAGCATTTT. It is translated as CASSFKGQHNQPQHF.

The rearrangement joins TRBV20-1 to TRBJ1-6, with a weak D call TRBD1 (5 bases). CDR1 is DFQATT and CDR2 is SNEGSKA in the germline V gene (reference sequence). This CDR3 is 16 amino acids long. The V end was cut by 3 bases, the J end by 8 bases, with 20 bases between. The CDR3 nucleotides read TGCAGTGCTAGGCGGGGCGGGACCCGGACCCATTCACCCCTCCACTTT. The encoded protein is CSARRGGTRTHSPLHF.